Each of the 23 T cell receptor beta chains below was sequenced from the same sample in a study of radiotherapy plus CTLA-4 blockade in lung cancer. Only in-frame clones appear in the TCRdb table, and some are missing; sequencing was by immunoSEQ multiplex PCR. The profile covers some 74,000 clones, with approximately 78% appearing a single time and 7.1% taken by the ten largest. The source was peripheral blood, collected from a patient treated with radiotherapy plus ipilimumab. The receptors stem from a human donor with non-small cell lung cancer who had a complete response to radiotherapy plus ipilimumab.

The genes are TRBV5-5 and TRBJ2-5; 9 bases align to TRBD1. CDR1 is SGHKS and CDR2 is YYEKEE in the germline V gene (reference sequence). This CDR3 is 15 amino acids long. Unmatched junction bases numbered 5, after V lost 0 bases and J lost 5 bases. The CDR3, as DNA: TGTGCCAGCAGCTTGGGGTTGACAGGGGGGGAGACCCAGTACTTC. Protein product: CASSLGLTGGETQYF.

The V call is TRBV18, the J call TRBJ2-6; possibly TRBD2 for D (6 bases). V lost 0 bases, J lost 0 bases, and 12 bases lay in between. Germline values: CDR1 KGHSH, CDR2 LQKENI. The CDR3 runs to 18 residues. The CDR3 is CASSPPAGRTSGANVLTF. The DNA for the CDR3 is TGTGCCAGCTCACCACCGGCGGGACGCACCTCTGGGGCCAACGTCCTGACTTTC.

In this sample, this clone turned up a few times. This chain links TRBV6-1 with TRBJ2-5; 7 positions agree with TRBD1. The junction had 13 bases not matched to a gene; V was cut back by 7 bases and J by 5 bases. The CDR3 spans 15 residues. Germline CDR1 MNHNS, CDR2 SASEGT. CDR3 nucleotide sequence: TGTGCCAGCACAGGGACAGTAATCGCCAAGGAGACCCAGTACTTC. Translation: CASTGTVIAKETQYF.

This chain links TRBV6-5 with TRBJ2-7; D may correspond to TRBD1 or TRBD2 (6 bases each). This CDR3 is built from 14 residues. Looked up from germline, CDR1 is MNHEY and CDR2 is SVGAGI. Deletions cut 2 bases from V and 2 bases from J, with 10 bases between. CDR3 protein: CASSYGGTTYEQYF. The DNA of the CDR3 is TGTGCCAGCAGTTACGGGGGGACAACCTACGAGCAGTACTTC.

The CDR3 sequence is CASSFRAAEWVGYTF. CDR3 DNA sequence: TGTGCCAGCAGTTTCCGGGCGGCCGAGTGGGTGGGCTACACCTTC. The V gene is TRBV27, the J gene TRBJ1-2; D is unclear. Per the germline V gene, CDR1 is MNHEY and CDR2 is SMNVEV (reference sequence). Trimming took off 3 bases at V and 8 bases at J, with 19 bases between the two ends. The CDR3 length is 15 residues.

This chain joins TRBV10-2 and TRBJ2-1, with TRBD2 identical over 7 bases. This CDR3 comprises 14 residues. Per the germline V gene, CDR1 is WSHSY and CDR2 is SAAADI. V shed 3 bases, J shed 9 bases, and the junction held 8 bases outside the gene matches. Here the CDR3 DNA reads TGCGCCAGCAGTGAAGGCGGGACGGGAGGTGAGCAGTTCTTC. It specifies CASSEGGTGGEQFF.

The chain combines TRBV5-1 with TRBJ2-3, with D hard to call. The V and J ends lost 3 bases and 5 bases respectively, with 4 bases between them. CDR3 length: 11 residues. Germline-derived CDR1 and CDR2 are SGHRS and YFSETQ. In DNA form, the CDR3 reads TGCGCCAGCAGCTGGAAAGATACGCAGTATTTT. It translates to CASSWKDTQYF.

This clone was seen more than once but under ten times. V is TRBV5-1 and J is TRBJ2-3; 12 nucleotides line up with TRBD2. The CDR3 covers 18 residues. V lost 0 bases to trimming and J lost 4 bases; unmatched junction nucleotides: 9. Germline CDR1 SGHRS, CDR2 YFSETQ. CDR3 region: CASSLGLAGGPLSDTQYF. The CDR3 DNA reads as TGCGCCAGCAGCTTGGGGCTAGCGGGGGGGCCGTTATCAGATACGCAGTATTTT.

V is TRBV7-9 and J is TRBJ2-1; D remains ambiguous. The CDR3 loop spans 9 amino acids. Germline CDR1 is SEHNR and CDR2 is FQNEAQ (reference sequence). V was shortened by 9 bases and J by 8 bases, with 5 bases between the two germline ends. CDR3 loop: CASKDEQFF. CDR3 sequence (DNA): TGTGCCAGTAAGGATGAGCAGTTCTTC.

The chain employs TRBV4-1 and TRBJ2-5; 9 bases align to TRBD1. The germline gives CDR1 MGHRA, CDR2 YSYEKL. V shed 6 bases, J shed 1 base, and the junction held 6 bases outside the gene matches. This CDR3 has 15 amino acids. The CDR3 DNA follows: TGCGCCAGCAGGCGGGACAGGGTGGGCCAAGAGACCCAGTACTTC. Protein product: CASRRDRVGQETQYF.

This chain uses TRBV6-5 with TRBJ1-3; D is uncertain. Deletions cut 5 bases from V and 1 base from J, with 12 bases between. Germline CDR1 reads MNHEY; CDR2 reads SVGAGI. The CDR3 is 15 amino acids. CDR3 sequence: CASSQGRTSGNTIYF. The DNA of the CDR3 is TGTGCCAGCAGTCAAGGCAGGACTTCTGGAAACACCATATATTTT.

This clone appeared once. The V gene is TRBV12-5, the J gene TRBJ1-2; the D is unclear. Trimming cost V 7 bases and J 6 bases, with 24 bases left between them. The CDR3 loop spans 16 amino acids. Germline V gene lookup returns CDR1 LGHNT and CDR2 FRNRAP. This CDR3 is CASVYSPLERTNGYTF. The CDR3 region has the DNA TGTGCTAGTGTCTATTCCCCCCTCGAGAGGACTAATGGCTACACCTTC.

This clone is medium-sized by share. This CDR3 is also generated by other DNA sequences in the sample. The chain combines TRBV29-1 with TRBJ1-1; maybe TRBD1 (5 bases). With 2 bases removed from V and 5 bases from J, the gap between germline ends came to 12 bases. The CDR3 is 13 residues long. The germline CDR1 and CDR2 sequences are SQVTM and ANQGSEA. The CDR3 DNA reads as TGCAGCGTTGAAACCGGGGCGGTAACTGAAGCTTTCTTT. Translating gives CSVETGAVTEAFF.

Within the sample, this clone is medium-sized. The V and J genes are TRBV5-1 and TRBJ2-1; 8 bases match TRBD2. This CDR3 is 15 amino acids long. V shed 1 base, J shed 8 bases, and the junction held 8 bases outside the gene matches. Germline V gene lookup returns CDR1 SGHRS and CDR2 YFSETQ. As DNA, the CDR3 is TGCGCCAGCAGCTTGAAGATAGCGGGAACCCATGAGCAGTTCTTC. Protein product: CASSLKIAGTHEQFF.

This rearrangement joins TRBV5-6 to TRBJ2-6, with TRBD2 matching over 7 bases. CDR1 and CDR2 (germline): SGHDT, YYEEEE. V lost 4 bases and J lost 0; bases outside the gene matches: 10. This CDR3 comprises 18 residues. For the CDR3, the DNA is TGTGCCAGCAGCACCGGCGGGAGTTGGGACTCTGGGGCCAACGTCCTGACTTTC. Its protein product is CASSTGGSWDSGANVLTF.

V and J are TRBV7-2 and TRBJ1-1, with a weak D call TRBD1 (5 bases). The CDR3 loop spans 14 amino acids. Trimming removed 0 bases at V and 1 base at J, with 6 bases between. CDR1 SGHTA and CDR2 FQGNSA come from the germline V gene. CDR3 residues: CASSLAGPNTEAFF. In DNA form, the CDR3 reads TGTGCCAGCAGCTTAGCGGGGCCGAACACTGAAGCTTTCTTT.

V usage is TRBV18 and J usage is TRBJ2-1; the match to TRBD1 covers 7 bases. Germline V gene lookup returns CDR1 KGHSH and CDR2 LQKENI. With 4 bases clipped from V and 5 bases from J, the junction kept 8 bases outside the gene matches. The CDR3 length is 15 residues. CDR3 sequence (DNA): TGTGCCAGCTCACAATCCGGGACAGAAAACAATGAGCAGTTCTTC. Translating it yields CASSQSGTENNEQFF.

V usage is TRBV2 and J usage is TRBJ1-2; no reliable D call. CDR3 size: 13 residues. Germline V gene data show CDR1 as SNHLY and CDR2 as FYNNEI. Trimming pared 4 bases from V and 8 bases from J, leaving 14 bases between. CDR3 sequence reads: CASSGVLLGGYTF. The CDR3 DNA reads TGTGCCAGCAGTGGGGTCCTCCTGGGGGGCTACACCTTC.

The V call is TRBV2, the J call TRBJ2-7; a weak D match, TRBD2 (5 bases). The V end was cut by 0 bases, the J end by 8 bases, with 8 bases between. This CDR3 is 12 amino acids long. From germline, CDR1 is SNHLY and CDR2 FYNNEI. Here the CDR3 DNA reads TGTGCCAGCAGTGAAGCATCCGGGAAGCAGTACTTC. This sequence encodes CASSEASGKQYF.

The chain employs TRBV6-5 and TRBJ2-7, with a possible D match to TRBD1 (6 bases). This CDR3 comprises 14 residues. V lost 0 bases, J lost 1 base, and 7 bases lay in between. CDR1 is MNHEY and CDR2 is SVGAGI in the germline V gene. CDR3 nucleotides: TGTGCCAGCAGTTACTCCGGGACATCCTACGAGCAGTACGTC. Encoded protein: CASSYSGTSYEQYV.

V gene TRBV27 combines with J gene TRBJ1-2, with 9 bases matching TRBD1. CDR1 is MNHEY and CDR2 is SMNVEV in the germline V gene (reference sequence). The V gene end was trimmed by 5 bases and the J gene end by 6 bases; junction bases not matched to a gene: 7. The CDR3 consists of 14 residues. Here the CDR3 DNA reads TGTGCCAGCAGTGCTCAACAGGGGGCGGATGGCTACACCTTC. Translated, it gives CASSAQQGADGYTF.

The V call is TRBV7-8, the J call TRBJ2-3, with 7 bases that match TRBD2. From germline, CDR1 is SGHVS and CDR2 FQNEAQ. V shed 0 bases, J shed 3 bases, and the junction held 12 bases outside the gene matches. The CDR3 sequence is 18 residues long. The DNA of the CDR3 is TGTGCCAGCAGCTTAGCGGAAGGGAGGGCTAGTCTGACAGATACGCAGTATTTT. Amino acid sequence: CASSLAEGRASLTDTQYF.

CDR3 nucleotides: TGTGCCAGCAGCTCCGACAGGAGCTATGGCTACACCTTC. Its protein is CASSSDRSYGYTF. The chain has TRBV11-2 and TRBJ1-2; the D gene is possibly TRBD1 (6 bases). The length of the CDR3 is 13 residues. Trimming shortened V by 4 bases and J by 4 bases, and 10 bases separated the two germline ends. Germline CDR1 and CDR2: SGHAT and FQNNGV.